This TCR beta chain was recovered during a study of T-cell reconstitution after alpha-beta-depleted transplantation in children. This clonotype was picked up a small number of times. CDR1 is DFQATT, CDR2 SNEGSKA, per germline (reference sequence). The CDR3 has 14 residues. Trimming took 8 bases from V and 0 from J; bases not matched to a gene: 6. It was with unique molecular identifiers that the TCRbeta library was prepared. TCRdb independently ran MiXCR on the PCR reads; one entry per CDR3 protein. This sample yields about 240,000 distinct CDR3 sequences, of which roughly a quarter are seen a single time; 2.6% belongs to the top ten.

The specimen comprised PBMCs, sampled before TCRalphabeta/CD19-depleted stem cell transplant. The chain employs TRBV20-1 and TRBJ2-1, with 8 bases aligning to TRBD2. The clonotype comes from a girl aged 2 to 9 with Fanconi anemia, due to receive a stem cell transplant. DNA of the CDR3: TGCAGTTTGAATAGCGGGAACTCCTACAATGAGCAGTTCTTC. The encoded protein is CSLNSGNSYNEQFF.